The present TCR beta chain was sequenced within a study of early T cells in non-severe SARS-CoV-2 infection (dated by TCRdb to the early 2020s). Some background on the complete study: Because TCR sequencing relied on bulk RNA taken from unsorted whole blood, pairing of alpha and beta chains was not possible. Overall study results and their limits: Matching against VDJdb was skewed toward anti-spike CD8 responses, likely underestimated virus-specific expansions, and missed private and CD4 specificities.

Libraries were made using 5' RACE. TCRdb shows the sequencer as NextSeq 500. The TCR library protocol attached unique molecular identifiers to individual cDNA molecules to correct for sequencing error and PCR bias. Sequencing covered both TCR alpha and beta chains, and within each sample the abundances of alpha and beta sequences were tightly co-correlated. The authors processed their data as follows. Decombinator V4 was used to annotate TCR sequences for V gene, J gene and CDR3. Expanded TCRs were defined as changing significantly between any two time points under a Poisson model with p below 0.0001. TCR abundances were normalised to the total number of TCRs sequenced in each sample and reported as counts per million. TRAV1-2 paired with TRAJ12, TRAJ20 or TRAJ33 defined MAIT TCRs, while TRAV10 paired with TRAJ18 defined iNKT TCRs. VDJdb, accessed 1 November 2021, was searched for CMV, EBV and SARS-CoV-2 annotated TCRs, excluding TCRs annotated for multiple antigens. Through fastp at Q25 and MiXCR, TCRdb rebuilt clones from the public reads, retaining in-frame beta chains. Every CDR3 protein is listed once, alongside the most common genes and DNA of its rows. V and J calls and clone size were set by TCRdb, not the authors. Present in this sample are about 92,000 distinct CDR3 sequences, 14% of which were seen just once. The ten largest make up 5% to 7% of the sample.

This clonotype was seen a handful of times. No antigen is known for it. No much larger clonotype is one base removed from it; base qualities were not supplied. Set within a cohort of healthcare workers in London, UK, this nested case-control study involved weekly PCR testing of nasopharyngeal swabs along with blood sampling. Healthcare workers were recruited between 23 and 31 March 2020, during the week of the UK lockdown, and were followed weekly for up to roughly 15 weeks. From the germline V gene, CDR1 is MNHEY and CDR2 is SVGEGT. The CDR3 starts with the cysteine, ends with the phenylalanine, and has 17 residues. Solely the CDR3 DNA is kept, with 51 bases framed from the first base. From V the trimming removes 4 bases and from J it removes 2 bases, while the gene matches leave 7 bases of the junction unaccounted for.

Sequencing input: whole blood. The sequence joins TRBV6-2 or TRBV6-3 to TRBJ2-1, with TRBD2 matching 11 junction bases. This TCR derives from an adult who was a healthcare worker with PCR-confirmed SARS-CoV-2 infection or an uninfected control (not recorded which). The sequence in DNA is TGTGCCAGCAGTTTTTCCCTTAGCGGGGGGGCCTACAATGAGCAGTTCTTC. Its amino acids are CASSFSLSGGAYNEQFF.